The 17 T cell receptor beta chains below come from one sample, sequenced in a study of PD-L1 blockade in urothelial cancer. Time point denoted: pretreatment peripheral blood. Profiled with immunoSEQ multiplex PCR; TCRdb holds only in-frame clones, not every one. The sample shows some 89,000 clones, over 65% of them seen only once. The source was PBMCs, collected around atezolizumab (anti-PD-L1) treatment. The origin of the receptors is a man between 60 and 75 years old with urothelial cancer.

V and J are TRBV5-4 and TRBJ1-5, with D possibly being TRBD1 (6 bases). The germline V gene encodes CDR1 SGHNT and CDR2 YYREEE (reference sequence). V was trimmed by 2 bases and J by 2 bases, leaving 11 bases between them. There are 15 residues in the CDR3. This CDR3 reads CASSFSGDRNQPQHF. In DNA, the CDR3 is TGTGCCAGCAGCTTTTCAGGGGACCGCAATCAGCCCCAGCATTTT.

The rearrangement joins TRBV5-1 to TRBJ2-5; 9 bases are shared with TRBD1. Germline V gene data show CDR1 as SGHRS and CDR2 as YFSETQ. V dropped 2 bases and J dropped 2; count of bases not matched to a gene: 10. The CDR3 length is 17 residues. The DNA for the CDR3 is TGCGCCAGCAGCTTCCGGGACAGGGTAATAGGACAAGAGACCCAGTACTTC. Translating it yields CASSFRDRVIGQETQYF.

The chain links TRBV4-1 to TRBJ1-1, with 9 bases lining up with TRBD1. The CDR3 length is 13 residues. J gave up 11 bases and V 0 bases, and 4 bases lay outside the gene matches. Germline V gene lookup returns CDR1 MGHRA and CDR2 YSYEKL. The DNA of the CDR3 is TGCGCCAGCAGCCAAGATAGGGACAGGGAGGCTTTCTTT. This translates into CASSQDRDREAFF.

This clone was observed a single time. The J gene is TRBJ1-4, the V gene TRBV6-6; D uncertain. Per the germline V gene, CDR1 is MNHNY and CDR2 is SVGAGI (reference sequence). There are 13 residues in the CDR3. V shed 3 bases and J shed 5 bases, with 7 bases lying between them. CDR3 region: CASSYEFNEKLFF. The CDR3 DNA sequence: TGTGCCAGCAGTTATGAGTTCAATGAAAAACTGTTTTTT.

The chain links TRBV11-2 to TRBJ2-1, with 7 bases fitting TRBD2. Per the germline V gene, CDR1 is SGHAT and CDR2 is FQNNGV. With 3 bases clipped from V and 7 bases from J, the junction kept 9 bases outside the gene matches. This CDR3 region has 15 residues. CDR3 residues: CASSLSAGELNEQFF. The CDR3 nucleotides are TGTGCCAGCAGCTTGTCCGCGGGGGAATTAAATGAGCAGTTCTTC.

The chain couples TRBV27 to TRBJ2-2, with 10 bases aligning to TRBD2. Germline V gene sequence: CDR1 MNHEY, CDR2 SMNVEV (reference sequence). Unmatched junction bases numbered 6, after V lost 4 bases and J lost 4 bases. This CDR3 is built from 16 residues. The CDR3 DNA is TGTGCCAGCAGTTCTAGCGGGGGTCATATCACCGGGGAGCTGTTTTTT. Translation gives CASSSSGGHITGELFF.

Only one count was recorded for this clone. The rearrangement links TRBV6-4 to TRBJ2-2, with D possibly matching TRBD1 (6 bases). CDR1 and CDR2 (germline): MRHNA, SNTAGT. The CDR3 contains 13 residues. V was trimmed by 4 bases and J by 8 bases, leaving 11 bases between them. CDR3 bases: TGTGCCAGCAGTGTTGAAGGGGGAGGGGAGCTGTTTTTT. This sequence encodes CASSVEGGGELFF.

The rearrangement uses TRBV5-1 and TRBJ2-2; possible D gene TRBD2, 6 bases. The CDR3 has 16 amino acids. Germline CDR1 SGHRS, CDR2 YFSETQ. V was trimmed by 4 bases and J by 2 bases, leaving 15 bases between them. For the CDR3, the DNA is TGCGCCAGCAGCCCCTACTCCGGGACTAACACCGGGGAGCTGTTTTTT. This sequence encodes CASSPYSGTNTGELFF.

In its sample, this clone was seen a few times. The rearrangement links TRBV7-3 to TRBJ2-7; 12 nucleotides match TRBD2. V was clipped by 3 bases and J by 4 bases; unmatched bases: 4. CDR1 and CDR2 from the germline V gene are SGHTA and FQGTGA. The CDR3 extends over 15 amino acids. CDR3 in DNA: TGTGCCAGCAGCTTGCGACTAGCGGGGGAATACGAGCAGTACTTC. Translation: CASSLRLAGEYEQYF.

This sequence joins TRBV5-1 and TRBJ2-3; 8 bases fit TRBD1. V dropped 0 bases and J dropped 6; count of bases not matched to a gene: 3. Germline-derived CDR1 and CDR2 are SGHRS and YFSETQ. This CDR3 has 14 residues. The CDR3 DNA follows: TGCGCCAGCAGCTTGGGACAGGGGCGTGATACGCAGTATTTT. Encoded protein: CASSLGQGRDTQYF. The whole variable domain, remainder taken from reference TRBV5-1 and TRBJ2-3, is KAGVTQTPRYLIKTRGQQVTLSCSPISGHRSVSWYQQTPGQGLQFLFEYFSETQRNKGNFPGRFSGRQFSNSRSEMNVSTLELGDSALYLCASSLGQGRDTQYFGPGTRLTVL.

The CDR3: CASSRAANEKLFF. DNA for the CDR3: TGTGCCAGCTCTAGAGCGGCTAATGAAAAACTGTTTTTT. The rearrangement joins TRBV18 to TRBJ1-4; D unresolved. V was clipped by 6 bases and J by 3 bases, with 8 bases between them. Germline V gives CDR1 KGHSH, CDR2 LQKENI. The CDR3 is 13 amino acids.

The chain joins TRBV13 to TRBJ1-3; no clear D gene. The germline V and J ends were trimmed by 0 bases and 0 bases, with 18 bases remaining between them. The CDR3 sequence is 19 residues long. The germline V gene has CDR1 PRHDT and CDR2 FYEKMQ (reference sequence). CDR3 amino acids: CASSLGEAPTSRSGNTIYF. CDR3 sequence (DNA): TGTGCCAGCAGCTTAGGCGAAGCCCCCACGTCCCGCTCTGGAAACACCATATATTTT.

This chain links TRBV13 with TRBJ2-1; 11 bases align to TRBD2. The germline gives CDR1 PRHDT, CDR2 FYEKMQ (reference sequence). The CDR3 totals 15 residues. J lost 10 bases, V lost 1 base, and 6 bases had no gene match. The CDR3 bases are TGTGCCAGCAGCTTAGAACTAGCGGGGGTGGGGGAGCAGTTCTTC. Amino acids: CASSLELAGVGEQFF.

The rearrangement links TRBV5-1 to TRBJ2-5; D perhaps matches TRBD2 (5 bases). The germline V gene has CDR1 SGHRS and CDR2 YFSETQ. CDR3 length: 16 amino acids. The V and J ends lost 0 bases and 5 bases respectively, with 17 bases between them. This CDR3 reads CASSLAVGLTGETQYF. CDR3 coding DNA: TGCGCCAGCAGCTTGGCCGTGGGCCTAACGGGGGAGACCCAGTACTTC.

This chain uses TRBV19 with TRBJ1-2; possibly TRBD1 for D (5 bases). The CDR3 is 13 amino acids. Trimming removed 7 bases at V and 5 bases at J, with 14 bases between. The germline CDR1 and CDR2 sequences are LNHDA and SQIVND (reference sequence). In DNA, the CDR3 is TGTGCCAGTAAAGCAGGGATATTTTATGGCTACACCTTC. Translation gives CASKAGIFYGYTF.

The DNA of the CDR3 is TGTGCCAGCAGCCTAATAGCGGGGGAGACATACAATGAGCAGTTCTTC. It yields the protein CASSLIAGETYNEQFF. J is TRBJ2-1 and V is TRBV11-2; TRBD2 agrees at 9 bases. Germline CDR1 and CDR2: SGHAT and FQNNGV. This CDR3 has 16 amino acids. Trimming cost V 5 bases and J 4 bases; bases outside gene matches: 9. The full variable domain, rest sourced from reference TRBV11-2 and TRBJ2-1, is EAGVAQSPRYKIIEKRQSVAFWCNPISGHATLYWYQQILGQGPKLLIQFQNNGVVDDSQLPKDRFSAERLKGVDSTLKIQPAKLEDSAVYLCASSLIAGETYNEQFFGPGTRLTVL.

The chain links TRBV19 to TRBJ1-1; D might be TRBD1 (5 bases). Germline CDR1 reads LNHDA; CDR2 reads SQIVND (reference sequence). The CDR3 consists of 14 residues. Trimming shortened V by 7 bases and J by 7 bases, and 19 bases separated the two germline ends. CDR3 residues: CASIKAWGQGEAFF. CDR3 DNA sequence: TGTGCCAGTATAAAGGCATGGGGCCAGGGTGAAGCTTTCTTT.